This TCR beta chain derives from a study of CD8+ T cells in alopecia areata. V gave up 5 bases and J gave up 8 bases; unmatched junction bases: 12. The length of the CDR3 is 16 residues. The germline V gene has CDR1 SEHNR and CDR2 FQNEAQ (reference sequence). Study outcomes and limitations: Clonality was higher in lesional than normal scalp, especially in alopecia totalis/universalis.

Investigators isolated RNA and reverse transcribed it into cDNA to act as the sequencing template. Sequenced by immunoSEQ multiplex PCR; TCRdb stores in-frame clones only, minus some. The table has about 100,000 clones, under 60% seen once. This clone was observed a few times. Its target is not known. The V gene is TRBV7-9, the J gene TRBJ2-1; 10 nucleotides line up with TRBD2. This TCR was recovered from a human donor with alopecia areata. Sequencing was carried out using NKG2D-low CD8+ T cells sorted from blood. The CDR3 is CASSVGPGLAPDEQFF. The DNA for the CDR3 is TGTGCCAGCAGCGTCGGTCCGGGACTAGCGCCAGATGAGCAGTTCTTC.